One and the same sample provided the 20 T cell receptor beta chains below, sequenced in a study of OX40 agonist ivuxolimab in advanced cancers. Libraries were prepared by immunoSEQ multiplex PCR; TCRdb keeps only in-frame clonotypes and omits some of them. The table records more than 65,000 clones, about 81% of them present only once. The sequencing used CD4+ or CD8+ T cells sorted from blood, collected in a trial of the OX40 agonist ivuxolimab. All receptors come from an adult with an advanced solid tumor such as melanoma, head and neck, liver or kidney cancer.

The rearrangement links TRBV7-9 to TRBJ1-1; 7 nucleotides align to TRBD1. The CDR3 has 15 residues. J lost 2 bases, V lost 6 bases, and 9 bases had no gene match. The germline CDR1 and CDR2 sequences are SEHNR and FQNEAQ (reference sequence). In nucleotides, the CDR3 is TGTGCCAGCAGAAACTCGGGACAGATCAACACTGAAGCTTTCTTT. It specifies CASRNSGQINTEAFF.

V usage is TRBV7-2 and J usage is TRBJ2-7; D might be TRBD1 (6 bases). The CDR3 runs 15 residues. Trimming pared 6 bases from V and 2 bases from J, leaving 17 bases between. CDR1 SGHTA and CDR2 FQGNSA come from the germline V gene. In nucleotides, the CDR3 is TGTGCCAGCAGGAGACTAACAGGGTCGACCTACGAGCAGTACTTC. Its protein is CASRRLTGSTYEQYF.

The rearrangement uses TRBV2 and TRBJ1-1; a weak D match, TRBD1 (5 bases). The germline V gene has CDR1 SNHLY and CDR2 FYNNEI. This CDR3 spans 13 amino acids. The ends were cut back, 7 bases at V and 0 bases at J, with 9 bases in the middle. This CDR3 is CASKQTVNTEAFF. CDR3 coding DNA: TGTGCCAGCAAGCAGACAGTGAACACTGAAGCTTTCTTT.

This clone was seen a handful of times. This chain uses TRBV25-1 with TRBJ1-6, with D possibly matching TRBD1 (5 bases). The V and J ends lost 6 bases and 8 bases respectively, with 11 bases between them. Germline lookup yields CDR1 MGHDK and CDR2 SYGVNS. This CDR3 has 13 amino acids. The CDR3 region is CASRRGTDSPLHF. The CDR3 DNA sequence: TGTGCCAGCAGGCGGGGGACGGATTCACCCCTCCACTTT.

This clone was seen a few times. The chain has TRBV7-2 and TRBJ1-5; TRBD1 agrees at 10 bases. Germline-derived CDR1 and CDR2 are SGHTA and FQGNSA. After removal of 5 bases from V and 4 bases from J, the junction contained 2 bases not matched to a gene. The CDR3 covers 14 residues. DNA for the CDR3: TGTGCCAGCAGCAGACAGGGGGCGAATCAGCCCCAGCATTTT. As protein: CASSRQGANQPQHF.

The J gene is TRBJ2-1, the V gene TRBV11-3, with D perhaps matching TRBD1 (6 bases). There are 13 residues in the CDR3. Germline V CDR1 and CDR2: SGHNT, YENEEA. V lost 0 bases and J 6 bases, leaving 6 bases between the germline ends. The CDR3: CASSLDRGNEQFF. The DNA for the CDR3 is TGTGCCAGCAGCTTAGACAGGGGCAATGAGCAGTTCTTC.

CDR3 protein: CAISIETGITDTQYF. The CDR3 region has the DNA TGTGCCATCAGTATTGAGACAGGGATCACAGATACGCAGTATTTT. This sequence joins TRBV10-3 and TRBJ2-3; TRBD1 agrees at 7 bases. The CDR3 has 15 residues. The germline CDR1 and CDR2 sequences are ENHRY and SYGVKD. Losses at the gene ends were 5 bases for V and 2 bases for J; bases not matched to a gene: 7.

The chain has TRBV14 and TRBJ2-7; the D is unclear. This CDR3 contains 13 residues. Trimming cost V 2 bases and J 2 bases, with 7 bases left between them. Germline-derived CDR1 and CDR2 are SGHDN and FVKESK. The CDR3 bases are TGTGCCAGCAGCCAACTATTGCCCTACGAGCAGTACTTC. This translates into CASSQLLPYEQYF.

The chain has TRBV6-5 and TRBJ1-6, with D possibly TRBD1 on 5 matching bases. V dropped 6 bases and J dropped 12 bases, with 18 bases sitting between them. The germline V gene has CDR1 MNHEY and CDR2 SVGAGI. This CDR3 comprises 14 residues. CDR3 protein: CASSPQDSLIPLHF. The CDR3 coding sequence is TGTGCCAGCAGCCCCCAAGACAGCCTCATACCCCTCCACTTT.

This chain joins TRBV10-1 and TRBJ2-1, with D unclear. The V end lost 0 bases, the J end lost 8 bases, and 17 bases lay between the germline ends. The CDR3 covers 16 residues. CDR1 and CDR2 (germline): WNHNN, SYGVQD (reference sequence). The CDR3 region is CASSESSALKADEQFF. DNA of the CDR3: TGCGCCAGCAGTGAGTCGTCGGCTTTGAAGGCGGATGAGCAGTTCTTC.

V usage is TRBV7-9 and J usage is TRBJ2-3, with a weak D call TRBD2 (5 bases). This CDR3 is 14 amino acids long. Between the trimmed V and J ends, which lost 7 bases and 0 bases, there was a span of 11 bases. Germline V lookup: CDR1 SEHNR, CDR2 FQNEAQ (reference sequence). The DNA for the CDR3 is TGTGCCAGCATCCGGGGATCTAGCACAGATACGCAGTATTTT. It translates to CASIRGSSTDTQYF.

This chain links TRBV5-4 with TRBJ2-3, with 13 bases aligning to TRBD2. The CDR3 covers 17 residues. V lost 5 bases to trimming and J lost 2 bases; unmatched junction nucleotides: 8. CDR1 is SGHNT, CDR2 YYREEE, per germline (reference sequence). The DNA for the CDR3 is TGTGCCAGCAGTCCAGGACTAGCGGGGGTTTCCACAGATACGCAGTATTTT. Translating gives CASSPGLAGVSTDTQYF. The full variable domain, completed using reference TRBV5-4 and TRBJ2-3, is ETGVTQSPTHLIKTRGQQVTLRCSSQSGHNTVSWYQQALGQGPQFIFQYYREEENGRGNFPPRFSGLQFPNYSSELNVNALELDDSALYLCASSPGLAGVSTDTQYFGPGTRLTVL.

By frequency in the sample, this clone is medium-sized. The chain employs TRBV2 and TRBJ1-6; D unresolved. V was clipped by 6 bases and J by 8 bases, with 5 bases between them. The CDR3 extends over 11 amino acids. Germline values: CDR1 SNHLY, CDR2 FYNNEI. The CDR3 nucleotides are TGTGCCAGCAGCCCCGATTCACCCCTCCACTTT. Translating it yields CASSPDSPLHF.

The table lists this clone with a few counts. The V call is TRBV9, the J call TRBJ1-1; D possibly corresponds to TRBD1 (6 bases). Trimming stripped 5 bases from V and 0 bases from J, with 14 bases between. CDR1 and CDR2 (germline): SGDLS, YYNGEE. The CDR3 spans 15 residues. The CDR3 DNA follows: TGTGCCAGCAGACCAAAGACAGGTATGAACACTGAAGCTTTCTTT. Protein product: CASRPKTGMNTEAFF.

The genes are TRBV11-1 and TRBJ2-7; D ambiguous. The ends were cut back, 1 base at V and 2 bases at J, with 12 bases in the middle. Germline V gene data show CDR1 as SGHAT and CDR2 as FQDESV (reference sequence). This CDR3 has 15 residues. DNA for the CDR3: TGTGCCAGCAGCTTAGGGCAGCCACCTCCCTACGAGCAGTACTTC. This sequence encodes CASSLGQPPPYEQYF.

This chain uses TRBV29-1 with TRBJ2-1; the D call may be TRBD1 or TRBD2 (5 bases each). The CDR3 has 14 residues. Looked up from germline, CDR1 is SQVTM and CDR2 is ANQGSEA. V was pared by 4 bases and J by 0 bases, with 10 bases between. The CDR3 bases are TGCAGCGTTGGGGACGAAATCTCCTACAATGAGCAGTTCTTC. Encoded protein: CSVGDEISYNEQFF.

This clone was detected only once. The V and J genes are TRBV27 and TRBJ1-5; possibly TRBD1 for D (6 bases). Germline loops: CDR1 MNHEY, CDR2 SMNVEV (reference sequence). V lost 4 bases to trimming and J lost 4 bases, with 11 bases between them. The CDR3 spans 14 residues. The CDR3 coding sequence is TGTGCCAGCAGTTCCGGGACATCTAATCAGCCCCAGCATTTT. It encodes CASSSGTSNQPQHF.

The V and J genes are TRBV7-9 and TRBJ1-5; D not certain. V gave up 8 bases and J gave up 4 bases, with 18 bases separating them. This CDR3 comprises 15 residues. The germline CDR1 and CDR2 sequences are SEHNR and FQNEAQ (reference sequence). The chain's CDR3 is CASGEGNQGNQPQHF. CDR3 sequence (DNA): TGTGCCAGCGGAGAAGGTAACCAAGGTAATCAGCCCCAGCATTTT.

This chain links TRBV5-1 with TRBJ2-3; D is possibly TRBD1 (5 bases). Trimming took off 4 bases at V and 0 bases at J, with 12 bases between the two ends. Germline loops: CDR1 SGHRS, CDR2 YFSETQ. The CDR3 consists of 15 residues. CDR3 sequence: CASSPDRASTDTQYF. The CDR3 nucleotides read TGCGCCAGCAGCCCCGACAGAGCTAGCACAGATACGCAGTATTTT.

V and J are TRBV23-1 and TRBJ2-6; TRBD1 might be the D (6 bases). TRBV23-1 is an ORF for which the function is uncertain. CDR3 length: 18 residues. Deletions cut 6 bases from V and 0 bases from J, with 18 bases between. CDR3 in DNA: TGCGCCAGCAGCCAACAGGGTGACGTTTGCTCTGGGGCCAACGTCCTGACTTTC. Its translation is CASSQQGDVCSGANVLTF.